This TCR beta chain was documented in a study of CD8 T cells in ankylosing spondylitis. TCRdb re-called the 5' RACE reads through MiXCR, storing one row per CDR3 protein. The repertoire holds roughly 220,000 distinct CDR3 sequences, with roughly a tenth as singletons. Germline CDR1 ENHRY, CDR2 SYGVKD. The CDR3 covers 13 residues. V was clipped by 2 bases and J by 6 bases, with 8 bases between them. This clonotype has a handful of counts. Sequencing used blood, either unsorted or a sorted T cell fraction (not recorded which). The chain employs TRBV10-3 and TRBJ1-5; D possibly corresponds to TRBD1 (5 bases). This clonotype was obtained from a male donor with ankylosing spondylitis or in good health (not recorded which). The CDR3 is CAISERGGQPQHF. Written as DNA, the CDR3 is TGTGCCATCAGTGAGAGGGGTGGTCAGCCCCAGCATTTT.